The T cell receptor (beta chain) described here comes from a study of blood T cell repertoires in COVID-19. On the study more broadly: Acute and convalescent COVID-19 specimens originated in the United States, Italy and Spain. T cells, B-cell-depleted T cells, or PBMCs supplied cDNA or gDNA.

Data came from immunoSEQ multiplex PCR; TCRdb stores just in-frame clones and leaves some out. The sample lists about 180,000 clones; around 89% were seen once. The V gene end was trimmed by 9 bases and the J gene end by 7 bases; junction bases not matched to a gene: 6. CDR1 is LNHDA, CDR2 SQIVND, per germline (reference sequence). This CDR3 contains 13 residues. This TCR came from a man between 18 and 29 years old who had recovered from COVID-19. Sequencing was performed on peripheral blood. The V call is TRBV19, the J call TRBJ1-6; 7 nucleotides align to TRBD1. This chain's CDR3 is CASNRDSNSPLHF. As DNA, the CDR3 is TGTGCCAGCAACCGGGACAGCAATTCACCCCTCCACTTT.